This paragraph covers one TCR beta chain sequence. This receptor's antigen is unknown. Per-base quality was not reported, and no clone a single base away is much larger than it. This entry belongs to a study of T cell responses to AZD1222 COVID-19 vaccine (dated by TCRdb to about 2021). In terms of the full investigation: A total of 230 to 250 trial participants underwent TCR sequencing, of whom some 210 received two doses of AZD1222 and about 25 received two doses of the MenACWY control vaccine. Enrollment into the trials was organized by age into subgroups of 18-55, 56-69 and 70-plus years, and those subgroups contained roughly 150, 30 and 60 TCR-sequenced participants, respectively.

Reading from cysteine to phenylalanine, the CDR3 counts 11 amino acids. Just the 33-base CDR3 DNA is kept, in frame starting at base 1. The V and J ends are trimmed by 7 bases and 2 bases, leaving 5 bases between them. Via the germline V gene, CDR1 is SNHLY and CDR2 FYNNEI. The time point label corresponds to: about 28 days (+/-7) after the second vaccine dose. AZD1222 recipients whose second dose came at about 4 weeks and those whose second dose came at about 12 weeks were combined into one group, since spike-specific TCR depth and breadth did not differ between the two schedules. Vaccinee samples were obtained from the UK trials COV001 and COV002, which included a single-blind randomized controlled phase 2/3 trial of AZD1222 (ChAdOx1 nCoV-19) in healthy adults. Trial participant PBMC samples were collected at day 0 and day 28 after the second dose for TCRbeta chain sequencing. General study outcomes and caveats: The vaccine-associated CD4 TCRs covered the entire spike protein, and the dominant responses fell in regions 160-218 and 743-854. Reportedly, close to half of the unique spike-specific TCRs recognized epitopes lying outside the regions that are mutated in the B.1.351 and B.1.1.7 variants. Only five to seven AZD1222 recipients were SARS-CoV-2 seropositive at baseline, limiting conclusions about previously exposed vaccinees. No day 14 peak-response samples were available, so repertoires were characterized only after the peak T cell response. The 56-69-year group was small, and its depth increase did not reach significance, likely because of low power. After two AZD1222 doses, spike-specific TCR breadth and depth were significantly higher than at day 0 and than in MenACWY recipients. Participants were mostly white British, with more females than males. The authors suggested clonal diversity may have been underestimated.

The CDR3 regions of human TCRbeta chains were subjected to immunosequencing. On the study's bioinformatics: TCRs in the repertoires were compared against a reference library of SARS-CoV-2-specific TCRs that had been generated with the MIRA antigen-specificity platform. Breadth meant the fraction of unique TCRs that were SARS-CoV-2-associated, whereas depth meant the fraction of total T cells that were SARS-CoV-2-associated. Using the MIRA data, each spike-specific TCR was assigned both to the spike region to which the TCR was reactive and to a CD4 or CD8 class. Log10-transformed breadth and depth values were compared by one-way ANOVA with Sidak's multiple comparisons tests. Drawn from immuneACCESS, this table holds only the in-frame rearrangements with V and J called that TCRdb kept. Clones are partly lost; checked studies trace under half to an unresolved V gene and leave the rest unexplained. That table furnishes V, J and clone size, whereas the DNA furnished D and trimming. This sample lists about 42,000 clones; 88% were detected once. The ten largest clones represent around 25% of the sample.

The chain uses TRBV2 and TRBJ1-1, with the D gene not confidently named. Sample: peripheral blood, taken 28 days after the second AZD1222 dose. This TCR came from an adult who received the AZD1222 COVID-19 vaccine. For the CDR3, the sequence is CASIGNTEAFF. In nucleotide form, the sequence is TGTGCCAGCATAGGCAACACTGAAGCTTTCTTT.